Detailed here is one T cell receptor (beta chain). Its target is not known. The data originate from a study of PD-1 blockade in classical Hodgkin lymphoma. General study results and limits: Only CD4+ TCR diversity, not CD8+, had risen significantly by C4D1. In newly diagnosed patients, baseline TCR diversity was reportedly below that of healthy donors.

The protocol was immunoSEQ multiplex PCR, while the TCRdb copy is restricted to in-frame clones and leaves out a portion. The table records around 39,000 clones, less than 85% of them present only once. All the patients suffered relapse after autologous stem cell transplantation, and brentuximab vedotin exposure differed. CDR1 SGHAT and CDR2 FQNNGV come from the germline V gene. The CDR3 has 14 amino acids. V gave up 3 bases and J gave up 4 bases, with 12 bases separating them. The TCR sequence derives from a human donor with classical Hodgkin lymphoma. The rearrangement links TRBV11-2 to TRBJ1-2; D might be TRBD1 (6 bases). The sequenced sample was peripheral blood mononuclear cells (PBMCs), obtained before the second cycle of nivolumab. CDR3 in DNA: TGTGCCAGCAGCTTGGGGGGGCAGGGCTATGGCTACACCTTC. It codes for CASSLGGQGYGYTF.